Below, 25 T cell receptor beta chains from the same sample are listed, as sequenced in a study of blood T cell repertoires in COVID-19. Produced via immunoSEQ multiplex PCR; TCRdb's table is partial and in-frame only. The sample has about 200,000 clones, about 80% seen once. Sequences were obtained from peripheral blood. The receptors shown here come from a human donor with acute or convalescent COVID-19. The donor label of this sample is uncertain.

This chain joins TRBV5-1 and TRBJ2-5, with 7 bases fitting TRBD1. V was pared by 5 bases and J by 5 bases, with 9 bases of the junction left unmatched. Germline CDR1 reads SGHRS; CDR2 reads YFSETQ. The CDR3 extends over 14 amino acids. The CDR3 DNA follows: TGCGCCAGCAGAGGACAGGCTTCCACTGAGACCCAGTACTTC. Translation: CASRGQASTETQYF.

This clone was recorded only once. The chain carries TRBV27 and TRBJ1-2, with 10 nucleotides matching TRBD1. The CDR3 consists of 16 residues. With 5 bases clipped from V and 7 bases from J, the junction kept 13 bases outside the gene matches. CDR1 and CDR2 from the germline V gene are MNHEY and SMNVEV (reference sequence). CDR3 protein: CASSILTGGARGGYTF. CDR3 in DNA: TGTGCCAGCAGTATCCTGACAGGGGGCGCAAGGGGTGGCTACACCTTC.

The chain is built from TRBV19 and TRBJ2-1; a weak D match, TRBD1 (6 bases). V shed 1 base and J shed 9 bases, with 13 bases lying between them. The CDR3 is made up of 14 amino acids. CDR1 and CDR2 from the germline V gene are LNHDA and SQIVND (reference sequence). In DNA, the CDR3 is TGTGCCAGTAGTATAGGTGAAGTCAGGGGTGAGCAGTTCTTC. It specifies CASSIGEVRGEQFF.

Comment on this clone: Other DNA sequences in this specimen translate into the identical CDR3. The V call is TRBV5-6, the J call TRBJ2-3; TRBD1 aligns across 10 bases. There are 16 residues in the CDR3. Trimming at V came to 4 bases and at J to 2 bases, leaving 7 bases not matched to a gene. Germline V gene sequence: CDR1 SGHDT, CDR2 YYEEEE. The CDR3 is CASSLGTGASTDTQYF. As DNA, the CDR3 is TGTGCCAGCAGCCTAGGGACAGGGGCCTCCACAGATACGCAGTATTTT.

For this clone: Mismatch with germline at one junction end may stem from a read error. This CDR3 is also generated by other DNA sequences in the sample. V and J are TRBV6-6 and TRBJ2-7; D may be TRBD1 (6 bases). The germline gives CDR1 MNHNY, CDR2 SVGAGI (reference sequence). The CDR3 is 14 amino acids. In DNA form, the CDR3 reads TGTGCTAGCAGTTACTACGCACAGGGCTACGAGCAGTACTTC. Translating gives CASSYYAQGYEQYF.

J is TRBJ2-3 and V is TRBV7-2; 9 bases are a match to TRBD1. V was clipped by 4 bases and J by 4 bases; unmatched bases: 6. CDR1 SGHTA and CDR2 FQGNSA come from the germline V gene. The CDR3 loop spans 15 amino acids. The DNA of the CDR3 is TGTGCCAGCAGCTCCTCGGACAGGGGTTCAGATACGCAGTATTTT. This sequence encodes CASSSSDRGSDTQYF.

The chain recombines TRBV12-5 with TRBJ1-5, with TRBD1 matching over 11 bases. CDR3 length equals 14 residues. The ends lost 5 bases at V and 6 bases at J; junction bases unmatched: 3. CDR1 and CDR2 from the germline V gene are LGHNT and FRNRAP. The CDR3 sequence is CASGPGTGGQPQHF. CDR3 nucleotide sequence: TGTGCTAGTGGTCCGGGGACAGGGGGTCAGCCCCAGCATTTT.

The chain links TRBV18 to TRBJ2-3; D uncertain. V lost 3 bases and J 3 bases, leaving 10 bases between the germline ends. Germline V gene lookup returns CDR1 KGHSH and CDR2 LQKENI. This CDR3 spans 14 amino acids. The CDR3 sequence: CASSPSLVTDTQYF. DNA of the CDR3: TGTGCCAGCTCACCCTCCCTTGTGACAGATACGCAGTATTTT.

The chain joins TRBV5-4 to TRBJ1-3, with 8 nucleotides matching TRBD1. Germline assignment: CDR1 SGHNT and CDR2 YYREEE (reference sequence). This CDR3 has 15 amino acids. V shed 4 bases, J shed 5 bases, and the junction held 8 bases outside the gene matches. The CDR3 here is CASSQQTGARNTIYF. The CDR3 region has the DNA TGTGCCAGCAGCCAACAGACAGGGGCCAGAAACACCATATATTTT. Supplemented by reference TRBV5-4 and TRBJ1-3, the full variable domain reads ETGVTQSPTHLIKTRGQQVTLRCSSQSGHNTVSWYQQALGQGPQFIFQYYREEENGRGNFPPRFSGLQFPNYSSELNVNALELDDSALYLCASSQQTGARNTIYFGEGSWLTVV.

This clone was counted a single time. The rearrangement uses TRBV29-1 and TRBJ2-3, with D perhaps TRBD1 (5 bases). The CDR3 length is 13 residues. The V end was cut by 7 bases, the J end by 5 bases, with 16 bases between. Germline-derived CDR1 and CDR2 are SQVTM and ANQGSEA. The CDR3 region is CSAPREDGDTQYF. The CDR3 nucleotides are TGCAGCGCCCCCAGGGAAGACGGAGATACGCAGTATTTT.

CDR3: CASSQRLNTGELFF. CDR3 coding DNA: TGTGCCAGCAGCCAGCGGTTGAACACCGGGGAGCTGTTTTTT. The chain is built from TRBV7-8 and TRBJ2-2; tentative D call: TRBD2 (5 bases). Per the germline V gene, CDR1 is SGHVS and CDR2 is FQNEAQ. V lost 5 bases to trimming and J lost 1 base, with 8 bases between them. The CDR3 is 14 amino acids.

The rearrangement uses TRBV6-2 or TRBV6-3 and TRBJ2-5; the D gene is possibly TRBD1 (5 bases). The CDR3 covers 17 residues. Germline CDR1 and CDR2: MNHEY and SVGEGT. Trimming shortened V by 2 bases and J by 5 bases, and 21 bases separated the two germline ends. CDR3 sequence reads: CASSYAQGKAIRETQYF. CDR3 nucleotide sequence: TGTGCCAGCAGTTACGCTCAGGGCAAGGCAATAAGGGAGACCCAGTACTTC.

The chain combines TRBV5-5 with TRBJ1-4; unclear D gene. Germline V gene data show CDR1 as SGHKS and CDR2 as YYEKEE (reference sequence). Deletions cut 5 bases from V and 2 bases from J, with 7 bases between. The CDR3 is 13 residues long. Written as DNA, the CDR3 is TGTGCCAGCAGGGCCCCCACTAATGAAAAACTGTTTTTT. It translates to CASRAPTNEKLFF.

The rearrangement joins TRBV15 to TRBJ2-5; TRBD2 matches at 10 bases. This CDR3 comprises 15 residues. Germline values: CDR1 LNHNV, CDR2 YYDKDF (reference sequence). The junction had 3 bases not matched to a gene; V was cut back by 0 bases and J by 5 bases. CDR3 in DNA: TGTGCCACCAGCAGAGAAGCGGGAGGGCAGGAGACCCAGTACTTC. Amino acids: CATSREAGGQETQYF.

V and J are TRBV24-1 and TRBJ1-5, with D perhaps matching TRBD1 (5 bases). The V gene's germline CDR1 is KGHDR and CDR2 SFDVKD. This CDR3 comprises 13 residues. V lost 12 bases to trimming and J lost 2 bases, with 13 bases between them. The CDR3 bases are TGTGCCTGGACATTAAGGGGCAATCAGCCCCAGCATTTT. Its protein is CAWTLRGNQPQHF.

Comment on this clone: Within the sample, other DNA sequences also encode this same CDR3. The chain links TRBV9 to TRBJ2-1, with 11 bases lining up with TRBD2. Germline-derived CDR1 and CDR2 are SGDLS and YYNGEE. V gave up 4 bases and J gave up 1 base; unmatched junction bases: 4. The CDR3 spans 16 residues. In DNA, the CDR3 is TGTGCCAGCAGCACCTTAGCGGGAGGGTCCTACAATGAGCAGTTCTTC. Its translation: CASSTLAGGSYNEQFF.

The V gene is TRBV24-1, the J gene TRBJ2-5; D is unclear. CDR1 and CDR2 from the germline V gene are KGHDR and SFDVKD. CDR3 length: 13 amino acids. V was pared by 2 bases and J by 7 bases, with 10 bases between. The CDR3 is CATSDSTIGTQYF. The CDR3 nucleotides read TGTGCCACCAGTGATTCGACAATTGGGACCCAGTACTTC.

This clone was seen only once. CDR3 protein: CASSQGGGTGVSGELFF. CDR3 nucleotide sequence: TGCGCCAGCAGCCAAGGAGGCGGGACAGGGGTATCCGGGGAGCTGTTTTTT. The chain is built from TRBV4-1 and TRBJ2-2, with 10 bases aligning to TRBD1. The junction had 8 bases not matched to a gene; V was cut back by 1 base and J by 6 bases. CDR1 and CDR2 from the germline V gene are MGHRA and YSYEKL. The CDR3 consists of 17 residues.

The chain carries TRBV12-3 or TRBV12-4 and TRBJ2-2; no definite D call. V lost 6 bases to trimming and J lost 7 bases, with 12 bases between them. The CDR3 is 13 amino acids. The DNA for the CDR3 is TGTGCCAGCAGCCCCCTGGTAGTCGGGGAGCTGTTTTTT. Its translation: CASSPLVVGELFF.

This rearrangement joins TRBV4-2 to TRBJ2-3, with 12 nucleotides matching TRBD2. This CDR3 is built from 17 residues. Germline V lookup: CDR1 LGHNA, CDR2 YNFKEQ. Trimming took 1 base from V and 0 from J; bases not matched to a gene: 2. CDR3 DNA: TGTGCCAGCAGCCAAGGGACTAGCGGGACTAGCACAGATACGCAGTATTTT. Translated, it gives CASSQGTSGTSTDTQYF.

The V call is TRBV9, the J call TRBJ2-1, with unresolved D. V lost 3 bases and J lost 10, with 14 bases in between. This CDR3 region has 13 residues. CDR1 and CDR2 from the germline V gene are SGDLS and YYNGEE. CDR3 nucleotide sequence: TGTGCCAGCAGCGCGATGTCCACCGGGGAGCAGTTCTTC. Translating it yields CASSAMSTGEQFF.

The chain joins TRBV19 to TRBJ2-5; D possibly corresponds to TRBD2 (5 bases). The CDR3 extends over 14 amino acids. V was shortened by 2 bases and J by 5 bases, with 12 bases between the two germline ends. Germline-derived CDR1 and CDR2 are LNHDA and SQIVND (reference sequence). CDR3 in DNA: TGTGCCAGTAGTATATCGGCTAGCCCGGAGACCCAGTACTTC. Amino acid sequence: CASSISASPETQYF.

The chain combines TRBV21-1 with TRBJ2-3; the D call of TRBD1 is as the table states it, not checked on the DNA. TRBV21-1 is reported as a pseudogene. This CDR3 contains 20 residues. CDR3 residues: CASSKGPRKRQGACTDTQYF. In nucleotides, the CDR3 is TGTGCCAGCAGCAAAGGTCCCCGGAAACGACAGGGAGCTTGCACAGATACGCAGTATTTT.

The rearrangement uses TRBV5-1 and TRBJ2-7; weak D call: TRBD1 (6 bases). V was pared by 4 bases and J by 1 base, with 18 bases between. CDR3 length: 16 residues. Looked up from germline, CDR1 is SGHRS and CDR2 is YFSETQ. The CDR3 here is CASSPTTGARSYEQYF. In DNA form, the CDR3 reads TGCGCCAGCAGCCCTACGACAGGAGCGAGATCCTACGAGCAGTACTTC.

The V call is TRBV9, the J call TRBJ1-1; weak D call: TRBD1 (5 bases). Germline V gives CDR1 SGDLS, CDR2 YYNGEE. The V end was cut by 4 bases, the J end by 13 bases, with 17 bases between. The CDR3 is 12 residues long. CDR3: CASSPPEGRSFF. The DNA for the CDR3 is TGTGCCAGCAGCCCGCCGGAGGGGAGAAGTTTCTTT.